This T cell receptor beta chain was sequenced in a study of T cell repertoires in aging, cancer and after chemotherapy. Study-level information: Chronic lymphocytic leukemia patients on fludarabine- or bendamustine-based regimens gave paired samples before and after chemotherapy.

A mixed TRB-A/B primer pool amplified rearranged TRB by multiplex touch-down PCR. In TCRdb, the multiplex PCR reads were re-called with MiXCR into one record per CDR3 protein. The table records 2,000 to 2,500 distinct CDR3 sequences, around 22% of them present only once. CDR1 is DFQATT and CDR2 is SNEGSKA in the germline V gene (reference sequence). The CDR3 length is 19 residues. The junction had 20 bases not matched to a gene; V was cut back by 1 base and J by 6 bases. The template was genomic DNA from peripheral blood, not RNA. This chain uses TRBV20-1 with TRBJ2-3; 9 bases match TRBD2. Input material: blood. The clonotype originates from a human donor with a blood cancer. The CDR3 reads CSARGYKNPGLAEHDTQYF. For the CDR3, the DNA is TGCAGTGCTAGAGGTTACAAAAACCCGGGACTAGCAGAACATGATACGCAGTATTTT.